This TCR beta chain was sequenced for a study of shared clonotypes between healthy human individuals. Study information: Donor ages ranged 18 to 49 years: two women, a few men. Study outcomes and limitations: With a few donors compared, roughly 5% of naive CD4 clonotypes were shared.

This CDR3 has 15 amino acids. CDR1 and CDR2 (germline): MNHNY, SVGAGI (reference sequence). Trimming shortened V by 2 bases and J by 4 bases, and 11 bases separated the two germline ends. Here immunoSEQ multiplex PCR was the method, and the copy in TCRdb shows in-frame clones only, minus some. The sample lists some 1,100,000 clones, roughly 74% occurring once. Remarks on this clone: What it binds is not known.

The V call is TRBV6-6, the J call TRBJ2-2; D gene uncertain. The sequenced material came from memory CD4+ T cells from PBMCs. The subset is: CD45RA-negative fraction. The receptor was derived from a man younger than 35 in good health. Some clones in this sample may be carry-over from other donors' samples. CDR3 coding DNA: TGTGCCAGCAGTTACAGGCCAGAAGGCACCGGGGAGCTGTTTTTT. Protein product: CASSYRPEGTGELFF.